These 9 T cell receptor beta chains originate from one sample sequenced in a study of T cell responses to AZD1222 COVID-19 vaccine (dated by TCRdb to the early 2020s). The sample's time point, from its label and the paper: baseline before first vaccination. Library prep was done by the immunoSEQ multiplex PCR assay. TCRdb retrieved this table from immuneACCESS and kept in-frame rearrangements only. Not all clones are present; in checked studies, unresolved V genes account for under half, and no reason is known for the remainder. The sample profile shows about 160,000 clones; more than 85% of them were found once. The ten largest clones add up to over 0.7% of the sample. Material: peripheral blood, obtained on day 0 of AZD1222 vaccination. The receptors were sampled from an adult in good health.

The rearrangement joins TRBV27 to TRBJ2-3; no definite D call. Germline lookup yields CDR1 MNHEY and CDR2 SMNVEV (reference sequence). V was trimmed by 3 bases and J by 6 bases, leaving 10 bases between them. The CDR3 has 13 residues. The CDR3 bases are TGTGCCAGCAGTTTGGTCCAAACCGATACGCAGTATTTT. Protein: CASSLVQTDTQYF.

Note on this clone: The sample contains more than one DNA sequence encoding this CDR3. The chain is built from TRBV5-1 and TRBJ1-1; a weak D match, TRBD1 (5 bases). V gave up 2 bases and J gave up 1 base, with 6 bases separating them. The CDR3 extends over 13 amino acids. Germline V gene lookup returns CDR1 SGHRS and CDR2 YFSETQ. Here the CDR3 reads CASSFTGNTEAFF. CDR3 sequence (DNA): TGCGCCAGCAGCTTCACAGGGAACACTGAAGCTTTCTTT.

V usage is TRBV5-1 and J usage is TRBJ2-3, with TRBD2 matching 8 bases. This CDR3 is 16 amino acids long. Germline assignment: CDR1 SGHRS and CDR2 YFSETQ. V was pared by 0 bases and J by 1 base, with 4 bases of the junction left unmatched. DNA of the CDR3: TGCGCCAGCAGCTTGGCCATTAGCGGGGGCACAGATACGCAGTATTTT. Translated: CASSLAISGGTDTQYF.

This chain uses TRBV4-2 with TRBJ1-1; 7 nucleotides line up with TRBD1. The CDR3 is 14 residues long. J was trimmed by 4 bases and V by 0 bases; bases with no gene match: 2. Germline V lookup: CDR1 LGHNA, CDR2 YNFKEQ. This CDR3 is CASSQEYRGTEAFF. The CDR3 DNA reads TGTGCCAGCAGCCAAGAATACAGGGGCACTGAAGCTTTCTTT.

This chain uses TRBV7-2 with TRBJ1-2, with D tentatively TRBD1 (6 bases). There are 13 residues in the CDR3. V gave up 8 bases and J gave up 1 base, with 11 bases separating them. Germline CDR1 and CDR2: SGHTA and FQGNSA. DNA for the CDR3: TGTGCCAGCTCGGACAGCTATAACTATGGCTACACCTTC. This gives the protein CASSDSYNYGYTF.

The chain couples TRBV11-2 to TRBJ2-5, with D possibly TRBD1 on 5 matching bases. Trimming cost V 0 bases and J 4 bases, with 9 bases left between them. From germline, CDR1 is SGHAT and CDR2 FQNNGV. The CDR3 covers 14 residues. The CDR3 coding sequence is TGTGCCAGCAGCTTAGAGGTGGGGCCAGAGACCCAGTACTTC. It codes for CASSLEVGPETQYF.

J is TRBJ2-3 and V is TRBV3-1 (or the pseudogene TRBV3-2), with 8 bases fitting TRBD2. The germline CDR1 and CDR2 sequences are LGHDT and YNNKEL (reference sequence). CDR3 length: 14 amino acids. The J segment lost 6 bases and the V segment lost 1 base, leaving 3 bases of the junction unmatched. As DNA, the CDR3 is TGTGCCAGCAGCCAAGGCGGGGGGCCCGATACGCAGTATTTT. As protein: CASSQGGGPDTQYF.

This chain links TRBV2 with TRBJ1-2; perhaps TRBD1 as D (5 bases). V was trimmed by 0 bases and J by 13 bases, leaving 12 bases between them. CDR3 length: 12 residues. Per germline, CDR1 SNHLY and CDR2 FYNNEI. DNA for the CDR3: TGTGCCAGCAGTGAAGCACCAGGGATATCCACCTTC. This codes for CASSEAPGISTF.

This chain links TRBV19 with TRBJ2-1, with D perhaps TRBD2 (5 bases). V was cut by 2 bases and J by 2 bases, with 10 bases left in between. The CDR3 loop spans 15 amino acids. CDR1 is LNHDA, CDR2 SQIVND, per germline (reference sequence). CDR3: CASSISGLTYNEQFF. As DNA, the CDR3 is TGTGCCAGTAGTATATCGGGGTTGACCTACAATGAGCAGTTCTTC.